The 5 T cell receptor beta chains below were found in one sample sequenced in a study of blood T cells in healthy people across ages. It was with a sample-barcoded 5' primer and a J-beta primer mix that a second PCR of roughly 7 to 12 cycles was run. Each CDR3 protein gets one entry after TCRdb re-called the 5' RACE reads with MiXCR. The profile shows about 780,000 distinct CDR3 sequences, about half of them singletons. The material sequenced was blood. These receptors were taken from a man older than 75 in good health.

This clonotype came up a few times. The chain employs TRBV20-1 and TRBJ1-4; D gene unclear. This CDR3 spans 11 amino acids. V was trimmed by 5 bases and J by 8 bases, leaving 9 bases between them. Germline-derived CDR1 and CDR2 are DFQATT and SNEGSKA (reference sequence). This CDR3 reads CSAPSVEKLFF. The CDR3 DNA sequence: TGCAGTGCTCCATCGGTCGAAAAACTGTTTTTT.

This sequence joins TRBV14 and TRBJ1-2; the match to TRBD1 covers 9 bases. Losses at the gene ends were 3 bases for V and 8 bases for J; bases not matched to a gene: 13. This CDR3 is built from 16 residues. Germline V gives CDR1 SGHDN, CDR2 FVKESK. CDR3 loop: CASSQTTGTGFAGYTF. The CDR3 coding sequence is TGTGCCAGCAGCCAGACAACCGGGACAGGGTTTGCGGGCTACACCTTC.

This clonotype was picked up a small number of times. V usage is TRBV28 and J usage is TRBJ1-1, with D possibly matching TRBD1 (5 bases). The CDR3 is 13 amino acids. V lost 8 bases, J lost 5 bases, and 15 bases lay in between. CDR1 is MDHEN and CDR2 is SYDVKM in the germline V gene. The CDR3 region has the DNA TGTGCCAGCCGTTGGGACGTCGGAACTGAAGCTTTCTTT. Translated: CASRWDVGTEAFF. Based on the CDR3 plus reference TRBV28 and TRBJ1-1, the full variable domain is DVKVTQSSRYLVKRTGEKVFLECVQDMDHENMFWYRQDPGLGLRLIYFSYDVKMKEKGDIPEGYSVSREKKERFSLILESASTNQTSMYLCASRWDVGTEAFFGQGTRLTVV.

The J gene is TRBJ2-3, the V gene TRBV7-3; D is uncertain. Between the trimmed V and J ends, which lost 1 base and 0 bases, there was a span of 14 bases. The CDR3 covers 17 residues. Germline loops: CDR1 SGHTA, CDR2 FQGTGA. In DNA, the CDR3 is TGTGCCAGCAGCTTAAATCTAAACGGAATAAGCACAGATACGCAGTATTTT. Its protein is CASSLNLNGISTDTQYF.

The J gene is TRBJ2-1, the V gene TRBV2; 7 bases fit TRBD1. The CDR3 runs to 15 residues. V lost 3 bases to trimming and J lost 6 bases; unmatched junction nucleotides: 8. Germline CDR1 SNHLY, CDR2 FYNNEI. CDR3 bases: TGTGCCAGCAGTGATGGGCAGGGGGTAGGCAATGAGCAGTTCTTC. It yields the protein CASSDGQGVGNEQFF.